This T cell receptor beta chain was captured by sequencing in a study of OX40 agonist ivuxolimab in advanced cancers. Study context: The patients received agonistic anti-OX40 (CD134) antibody ivuxolimab.

Study conclusions and caveats: Among the lowest peripheral clonal expansion occurred in 0.1-3.0 mg/kg partial responders. Clonal expansion was seen in CD4+ and CD8+ blood T cells by week 6 at 0.1 to 3.0 mg/kg.

Clones were sequenced by immunoSEQ multiplex PCR, and TCRdb holds only the in-frame ones, with some missing. The table shows tens of thousands of clones, with about 81% occurring only once. This clone was detected only a few times. Antigen specificity is unknown. The ends were cut back, 2 bases at V and 9 bases at J, with 11 bases in the middle. From germline, CDR1 is SNHLY and CDR2 FYNNEI. CDR3 length equals 13 residues. The clonotype originates from an adult with an advanced solid tumor such as melanoma, head and neck, liver or kidney cancer. This specimen consisted of CD4+ or CD8+ T cells sorted from blood, obtained in a trial of the OX40 agonist ivuxolimab. The J gene is TRBJ2-1, the V gene TRBV2; D unresolved. The CDR3, as DNA: TGTGCCAGCAGTGAATACCAGGAGATTGAGCAGTTCTTC. Amino acid sequence: CASSEYQEIEQFF.